The rows below give T cell receptor beta chains drawn from one sample of a study of blood T cells in healthy people across ages. TCRdb ran MiXCR on the 5' RACE reads and lists one entry per CDR3 protein. The table records about 2 million distinct CDR3 sequences, about 50% of them present only once. The sequenced sample consisted of blood. Source of these receptors: a woman aged 40-49 years in good health. The CDR3 runs from the conserved cysteine through the conserved F or W. A D gene is named only where the DNA matches it firmly. Some rows mark clone size as missing; the rest say once, few, many or name a class of expanded clone.

J | size | V | D | CDR3 | DNA
TRBJ2-3 | few | TRBV6-5 | NA | CASSYSPGVTDTQYF | TGTGCCAGCAGTTACTCTCCGGGAGTGACAGATACACAGTATTTT
TRBJ2-5 | NA | TRBV9 | TRBD1 | CASSGILGTGSETQYF | TGTGCCAGCAGTGGTATCCTCGGGACAGGGTCGGAGACCCAGTACTTC
TRBJ2-2 | NA | TRBV7-2 | TRBD1 | CAFRNEGQGDTGELFF | TGTGCCTTCCGGAATGAGGGACAGGGGGACACCGGGGAGCTGTTTTTT
TRBJ2-1 | NA | TRBV7-2 | NA | CASSPRTATRNNEQFF | TGTGCCAGCAGCCCCCGGACTGCCACTAGGAACAATGAGCAGTTCTTC
TRBJ2-7 | NA | TRBV3-1 | NA | CASSQDPGGLWEQYF | TGTGCCAGCAGCCAAGATCCCGGGGGCCTCTGGGAGCAGTACTTC
TRBJ2-1 | NA | TRBV28 | NA | CASSPRAWEQFF | TGTGCCAGCAGTCCAAGGGCATGGGAGCAGTTCTTC
TRBJ1-4 | NA | TRBV12-3/TRBV12-4 | NA | CASSFVEKLFF | TGTGCCAGCAGTTTTGTCGAAAAACTGTTTTTT
TRBJ2-4 | NA | TRBV5-8 | NA | CASSFPGVEQYF | TGTGCCAGCAGCTTTCCGGGGGTTGAGCAGTACTTC
TRBJ1-1 | NA | TRBV27 | NA | CASLPRLGYTEAFF | TGTGCCAGCCTCCCCCGACTAGGGTACACTGAAGCTTTCTTT
TRBJ2-1 | NA | TRBV6-1 | TRBD1 | CASSAAGTGGLNEQFF | TGTGCCAGCAGTGCAGCCGGGACAGGGGGTTTGAATGAGCAGTTCTTC
TRBJ2-1 | NA | TRBV20-1 | TRBD2 | CSAGRLAGGSMEHEQFF | TGCAGTGCTGGCCGGCTAGCGGGGGGCTCCATGGAGCATGAGCAGTTCTTC
TRBJ2-5 | few | TRBV29-1 | NA | CSFSTDLGTQYF | TGCAGCTTTAGCACTGACTTGGGGACCCAGTACTTC
TRBJ1-2 | NA | TRBV29-1 | NA | CSVIQGRGYGYTF | TGCAGCGTCATACAGGGCAGAGGCTATGGCTACACCTTC